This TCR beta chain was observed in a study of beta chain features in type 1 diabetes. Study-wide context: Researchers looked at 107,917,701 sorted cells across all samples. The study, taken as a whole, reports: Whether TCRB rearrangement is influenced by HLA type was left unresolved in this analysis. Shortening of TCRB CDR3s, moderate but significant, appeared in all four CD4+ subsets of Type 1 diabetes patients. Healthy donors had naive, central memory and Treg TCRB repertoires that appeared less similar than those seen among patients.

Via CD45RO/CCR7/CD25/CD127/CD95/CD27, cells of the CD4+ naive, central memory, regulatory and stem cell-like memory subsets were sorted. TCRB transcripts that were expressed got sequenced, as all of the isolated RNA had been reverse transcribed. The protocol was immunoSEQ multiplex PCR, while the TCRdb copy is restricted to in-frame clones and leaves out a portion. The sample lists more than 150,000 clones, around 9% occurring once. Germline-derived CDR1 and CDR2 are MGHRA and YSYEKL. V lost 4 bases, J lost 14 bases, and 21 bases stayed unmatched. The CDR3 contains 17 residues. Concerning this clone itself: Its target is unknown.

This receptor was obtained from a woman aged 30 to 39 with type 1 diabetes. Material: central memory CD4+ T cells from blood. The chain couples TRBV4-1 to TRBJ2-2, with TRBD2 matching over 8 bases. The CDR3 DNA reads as TGCGCCAGCAGCCCCAGCACGCAGACTAGCGTTGTAGTTACACTGTTTTTT. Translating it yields CASSPSTQTSVVVTLFF.